These 29 T cell receptor beta chains were sequenced from one sample in a study of cytomegalovirus exposure and HLA in healthy donors (dated by TCRdb to 2015 to 2018). Libraries were made using the immunoSEQ multiplex PCR assay. For the multiplex PCR, a mixture combining 60 forward primers for TCR Vbeta segments and 13 reverse primers for TCR Jbeta segments was used. TCRdb took over this immuneACCESS table, retaining in-frame rearrangements with V and J assigned. Such tables are incomplete; in checked studies, under half of the missing clones stem from an unresolved V gene, and the remainder is unexplained. The sample records 100,000 to 120,000 clones, approximately 81% of which are singletons. Approximately 1.3% of the sample comes from the top ten. Material: PBMCs. These TCRs come from a man aged 25 to 40 in good health and CMV-seronegative.

The rearrangement links TRBV5-5 to TRBJ1-1; 8 bases map to TRBD1. CDR1 is SGHKS and CDR2 is YYEKEE in the germline V gene (reference sequence). This CDR3 has 13 residues. V shed 1 base and J 5 bases; nucleotides not matched to a gene: 1. The CDR3 reads CASSLWTGTEAFF. CDR3 nucleotide sequence: TGTGCCAGCAGCTTGTGGACAGGGACTGAAGCTTTCTTT.

This sequence joins TRBV27 and TRBJ2-7; D gene uncertain. The CDR3 runs to 13 residues. Germline CDR1 and CDR2: MNHEY and SMNVEV (reference sequence). V shed 4 bases and J shed 2 bases, with 9 bases lying between them. The DNA of the CDR3 is TGTGCCAGCAGTTCCGACGGAGCCTACGAGCAGTACTTC. This sequence encodes CASSSDGAYEQYF.

V gene TRBV28 combines with J gene TRBJ2-6, with TRBD2 as a possible D gene (5 bases). The V end was cut by 6 bases, the J end by 11 bases, with 17 bases between. This CDR3 spans 14 amino acids. CDR1 MDHEN and CDR2 SYDVKM come from the germline V gene. CDR3 in amino acids: CASSWAGSPYVLTF. The CDR3 DNA reads TGTGCCAGCAGCTGGGCGGGCAGTCCTTACGTCCTGACTTTC.

This clone was picked up a small number of times. V is TRBV27 and J is TRBJ1-1; D is uncertain. The CDR3 extends over 16 amino acids. Germline values: CDR1 MNHEY, CDR2 SMNVEV (reference sequence). Trimming cost V 7 bases and J 0 bases, with 18 bases left between them. In DNA, the CDR3 is TGTGCCAGCAAGGATACGGCAGGTAGAATGAACACTGAAGCTTTCTTT. As protein: CASKDTAGRMNTEAFF.

The chain is built from TRBV19 and TRBJ1-5; D remains unclear. This CDR3 has 14 amino acids. Germline-derived CDR1 and CDR2 are LNHDA and SQIVND (reference sequence). With 10 bases removed from V and 0 bases from J, the gap between germline ends came to 13 bases. As DNA, the CDR3 is TGTGCCACCGAGGGCGGGTATAGCAATCAGCCCCAGCATTTT. Its protein is CATEGGYSNQPQHF.

The V call is TRBV9, the J call TRBJ2-1, with 8 bases identical to TRBD1. With V trimmed by 0 bases and J by 8 bases, 7 bases remained unmatched. Germline CDR1 reads SGDLS; CDR2 reads YYNGEE. CDR3 length: 15 residues. CDR3 in DNA: TGTGCCAGCAGCGTAGATCAGGGGGCGCGCCATGAGCAGTTCTTC. It translates to CASSVDQGARHEQFF. The complete variable domain, with remaining parts taken from reference TRBV9 and TRBJ2-1, reads DSGVTQTPKHLITATGQRVTLRCSPRSGDLSVYWYQQSLDQGLQFLIQYYNGEERAKGNILERFSAQQFPDLHSELNLSSLELGDSALYFCASSVDQGARHEQFFGPGTRLTVL.

V and J are TRBV5-4 and TRBJ2-5, with no clear D. The CDR3 totals 16 residues. Trimming cost V 2 bases and J 1 base, with 15 bases left between them. From germline, CDR1 is SGHNT and CDR2 YYREEE (reference sequence). CDR3: CASSLMYAQSQETQYF. Written as DNA, the CDR3 is TGTGCCAGCAGCTTAATGTACGCACAATCCCAAGAGACCCAGTACTTC.

The rearrangement joins TRBV28 to TRBJ1-5; D is ambiguous. CDR3 length: 14 amino acids. Trimming removed 4 bases at V and 2 bases at J, with 9 bases between. Looked up from germline, CDR1 is MDHEN and CDR2 is SYDVKM. The CDR3 region has the DNA TGTGCCAGCAGTTCGGGAATCGGCAATCAGCCCCAGCATTTT. This translates into CASSSGIGNQPQHF. Together with reference TRBV28 and TRBJ1-5, the CDR3 gives the full variable domain: DVKVTQSSRYLVKRTGEKVFLECVQDMDHENMFWYRQDPGLGLRLIYFSYDVKMKEKGDIPEGYSVSREKKERFSLILESASTNQTSMYLCASSSGIGNQPQHFGDGTRLSIL.

The V call is TRBV7-9, the J call TRBJ2-5, with D tentatively TRBD2 (6 bases). The germline V and J ends were trimmed by 4 bases and 3 bases, with 12 bases remaining between them. Germline values: CDR1 SEHNR, CDR2 FQNEAQ (reference sequence). The CDR3 runs 14 residues. As DNA, the CDR3 is TGTGCCAGCAGCTCCGGGGGAAGGGAAGAGACCCAGTACTTC. Its protein is CASSSGGREETQYF.

The V call is TRBV6-5, the J call TRBJ2-5; D remains unclear. The J call may be in error: the DNA end matches TRBJ2-7 better. The germline gives CDR1 MNHEY, CDR2 SVGAGI. This CDR3 comprises 14 residues. CDR3 DNA: TGTGCCAGCAGTTATCAAGCGTCCTCCTACGAGCAGTACTTC. This gives the protein CASSYQASSYEQYF.

V usage is TRBV19 and J usage is TRBJ1-1; TRBD1 might be the D (5 bases). V dropped 6 bases and J dropped 0 bases, with 14 bases sitting between them. Germline V gene data show CDR1 as LNHDA and CDR2 as SQIVND (reference sequence). The CDR3 runs 15 residues. The chain's CDR3 is CASSQTATMNTEAFF. CDR3 bases: TGTGCCAGTAGCCAGACAGCTACCATGAACACTGAAGCTTTCTTT.

CDR3 nucleotides: TGTGCCAGCAGTAGAGGGACAGGTAGCAATCAGCCCCAGCATTTT. Protein product: CASSRGTGSNQPQHF. V is TRBV27 and J is TRBJ1-5; 8 nucleotides match TRBD1. Per the germline V gene, CDR1 is MNHEY and CDR2 is SMNVEV (reference sequence). This CDR3 contains 15 residues. The V gene end was trimmed by 5 bases and the J gene end by 0 bases; junction bases not matched to a gene: 3.

V gene TRBV4-3 combines with J gene TRBJ1-2; tentative D call: TRBD1 (5 bases). V was pared by 1 base and J by 4 bases, with 10 bases between. CDR3 length: 14 amino acids. Germline V gives CDR1 LGHNA, CDR2 YSLEER. The CDR3 here is CASSQGQGSYGYTF. In DNA, the CDR3 is TGCGCCAGCAGCCAAGGGCAGGGTTCCTATGGCTACACCTTC.

The CDR3: CASRELGTGMLEQYF. CDR3 DNA: TGTGCCAGCAGAGAACTCGGGACAGGGATGTTGGAGCAGTACTTC. The rearrangement joins TRBV6-1 to TRBJ2-7, with TRBD1 matching 9 bases. The germline V gene has CDR1 MNHNS and CDR2 SASEGT. This CDR3 is 15 amino acids long. Unmatched junction bases numbered 13, after V lost 6 bases and J lost 7 bases.

This clone was seen just once. The V gene is TRBV7-5, the J gene TRBJ2-7; the D call of TRBD2 is as the table states it, not checked on the DNA. TRBV7-5 is a known pseudogene. The CDR3 runs 13 residues. The chain's CDR3 is CAGKGLADSEQYF. CDR3 in DNA: TGTGCCGGAAAGGGACTAGCTGACTCCGAGCAGTACTTC.

This chain connects TRBV18 to TRBJ1-1, with a possible D match to TRBD1 (5 bases). The CDR3 loop spans 14 amino acids. The ends were cut back, 5 bases at V and 0 bases at J, with 10 bases in the middle. Germline V gene data show CDR1 as KGHSH and CDR2 as LQKENI. The CDR3 DNA reads as TGTGCCAGCTCAATACAGGAGATGAACACTGAAGCTTTCTTT. It specifies CASSIQEMNTEAFF.

The chain links TRBV29-1 to TRBJ2-7; D is undetermined. CDR3 length: 13 residues. In germline, CDR1 is SQVTM, CDR2 ANQGSEA. Trimming left V 4 bases short and J 2 bases short, with 12 bases between. CDR3 protein: CSVVAETTYEQYF. The CDR3 region has the DNA TGCAGCGTTGTGGCGGAAACAACCTACGAGCAGTACTTC.

The chain is built from TRBV25-1 and TRBJ1-3; 10 bases line up with TRBD1. CDR3 size: 17 residues. Per germline, CDR1 MGHDK and CDR2 SYGVNS. The V gene end was trimmed by 2 bases and the J gene end by 4 bases; junction bases not matched to a gene: 8. This chain's CDR3 is CASSELLGQGYGNTIYF. DNA for the CDR3: TGTGCCAGCAGTGAACTCCTGGGACAGGGGTACGGAAACACCATATATTTT.

The table lists this clone with a count of one. The chain is built from TRBV13 and TRBJ2-5, with 8 bases lining up with TRBD1. V shed 4 bases and J 3 bases; nucleotides not matched to a gene: 4. This CDR3 contains 14 residues. Per germline, CDR1 PRHDT and CDR2 FYEKMQ (reference sequence). CDR3 region: CASSWTGNEETQYF. The DNA of the CDR3 is TGTGCCAGCAGCTGGACAGGGAATGAAGAGACCCAGTACTTC.

This clone has a single count. This chain links TRBV27 with TRBJ2-1; 10 bases line up with TRBD2. The trim removed 5 bases at V and 2 bases at J, leaving 12 bases unmatched. The CDR3 consists of 18 residues. Looked up from germline, CDR1 is MNHEY and CDR2 is SMNVEV (reference sequence). The CDR3 loop is CASSPIPHSGRTYNEQFF. Written as DNA, the CDR3 is TGTGCCAGCAGTCCCATTCCCCATAGCGGGAGGACCTACAATGAGCAGTTCTTC.

V and J are TRBV4-3 and TRBJ1-4; the D gene is possibly TRBD1 (5 bases). Germline loops: CDR1 LGHNA, CDR2 YSLEER. This CDR3 is 15 amino acids long. With 0 bases removed from V and 8 bases from J, the gap between germline ends came to 13 bases. CDR3: CASSQEGGAREKLFF. The CDR3 nucleotides read TGCGCCAGCAGCCAAGAAGGAGGGGCGCGCGAAAAACTGTTTTTT.

This clone was seen a handful of times. V and J are TRBV6-5 and TRBJ1-1, with D perhaps TRBD1 (6 bases). Germline CDR1 reads MNHEY; CDR2 reads SVGAGI. This CDR3 spans 12 amino acids. The V gene lost 5 bases and the J gene lost 10 bases, with 14 bases spanning the gap. The CDR3 is CASSRDRRRAFF. The CDR3 nucleotides read TGTGCCAGCAGTAGAGACAGGCGGCGAGCTTTCTTT.

The chain uses TRBV19 and TRBJ2-1; no firm D call. This CDR3 is 13 amino acids long. Looked up from germline, CDR1 is LNHDA and CDR2 is SQIVND (reference sequence). The germline V and J ends were trimmed by 5 bases and 4 bases, with 9 bases remaining between them. In nucleotides, the CDR3 is TGTGCCAGTAGTGTCACAGAATACAATGAGCAGTTCTTC. Translated, it gives CASSVTEYNEQFF.

The genes are TRBV27 and TRBJ2-1, with a weak D call TRBD1 (6 bases). The CDR3 is made up of 15 amino acids. From germline, CDR1 is MNHEY and CDR2 SMNVEV (reference sequence). The V gene lost 5 bases and the J gene lost 0 bases, with 11 bases spanning the gap. The CDR3 nucleotides read TGTGCCAGCAGTCCCGGGACACACTCCTACAATGAGCAGTTCTTC. It translates to CASSPGTHSYNEQFF.

The V gene is TRBV7-9, the J gene TRBJ2-3, with D unclear. Germline V gives CDR1 SEHNR, CDR2 FQNEAQ (reference sequence). V lost 5 bases and J 8 bases, leaving 8 bases between the germline ends. The CDR3 runs to 11 residues. CDR3 nucleotides: TGTGCCAGCAGCCCGTCTCTTACGCAGTATTTT. Protein product: CASSPSLTQYF. Together with reference TRBV7-9 and TRBJ2-3, the CDR3 gives the full variable domain: DTGVSQNPRHKITKRGQNVTFRCDPISEHNRLYWYRQTLGQGPEFLTYFQNEAQLEKSRLLSDRFSAERPKGSFSTLEIQRTEQGDSAMYLCASSPSLTQYFGPGTRLTVL.

V gene TRBV27 combines with J gene TRBJ1-2, with D maybe TRBD1 (5 bases). The germline V gene encodes CDR1 MNHEY and CDR2 SMNVEV (reference sequence). The CDR3 length is 15 residues. The ends were cut back, 4 bases at V and 2 bases at J, with 14 bases in the middle. CDR3 region: CASSSLAGVNYGYTF. The DNA of the CDR3 is TGTGCCAGCAGTTCTTTGGCGGGGGTCAACTATGGCTACACCTTC.

As DNA, the CDR3 is TGTGCCAGCAGGTCCCTTCGGAGAGGAGGGGCCAACGTCCTGACTTTC. Translating it yields CASRSLRRGGANVLTF. This rearrangement joins TRBV11-2 to TRBJ2-6, with unresolved D. Germline V lookup: CDR1 SGHAT, CDR2 FQNNGV. Deletions cut 6 bases from V and 4 bases from J, with 16 bases between. The length of the CDR3 is 16 residues.

This rearrangement joins TRBV6-6 to TRBJ1-3; tentative D call: TRBD1 (5 bases). Germline CDR1 reads MNHNY; CDR2 reads SVGAGI (reference sequence). This CDR3 has 13 residues. Trimming removed 8 bases at V and 7 bases at J, with 15 bases between. The CDR3 reads CASQPGTYNTIYF. CDR3 in DNA: TGTGCCAGCCAGCCAGGGACTTATAACACCATATATTTT.

V is TRBV30 and J is TRBJ2-5, with 7 nucleotides matching TRBD2. The DNA end is a closer match to TRBJ2-7, so the J assignment may be wrong. Germline V CDR1 and CDR2: GTSNPN, SVGIG (reference sequence). This CDR3 region has 13 residues. CDR3 bases: TGTGCCTGGACGGCGGGAGTCGGGTACGAGCAGTACTTC. It is translated as CAWTAGVGYEQYF.